What follows is one T cell receptor beta chain and its context. The antigen remains unidentified. CDR1 is MRHNA, CDR2 SNTAGT, per germline. This CDR3 has 15 residues. Deletions cut 2 bases from V and 8 bases from J, with 18 bases between. The data were taken from a study of shared clonotypes between healthy human individuals. Notes on the study in general: Specimens sampled were limited to blood, with tissue repertoires likely differing.

Some clones are missing from TCRdb's copy, which holds only in-frame ones; the method was immunoSEQ multiplex PCR. The profile shows under 600,000 clones, about 80% of them singletons. Sequencing was performed on PBMCs. The chain uses TRBV6-4 and TRBJ1-2; possibly TRBD1 for D (6 bases). The TCR comes from a woman in her thirties or forties in good health. Some clones in this sample may be carry-over from other donors' samples. The CDR3 region is CASSDGSEGGGGYTF. In DNA, the CDR3 is TGTGCCAGCAGTGACGGATCGGAGGGGGGCGGAGGCTACACCTTC.